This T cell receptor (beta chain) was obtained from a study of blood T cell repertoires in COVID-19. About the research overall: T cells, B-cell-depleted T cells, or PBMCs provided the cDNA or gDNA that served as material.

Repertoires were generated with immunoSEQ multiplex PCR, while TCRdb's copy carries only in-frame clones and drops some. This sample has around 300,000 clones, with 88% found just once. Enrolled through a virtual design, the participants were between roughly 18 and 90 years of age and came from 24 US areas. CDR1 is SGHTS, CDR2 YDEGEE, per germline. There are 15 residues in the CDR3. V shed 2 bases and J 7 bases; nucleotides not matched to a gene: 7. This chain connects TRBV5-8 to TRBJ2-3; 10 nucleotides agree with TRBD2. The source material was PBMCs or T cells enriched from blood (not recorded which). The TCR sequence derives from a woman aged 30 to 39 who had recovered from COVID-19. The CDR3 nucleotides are TGTGCCAGCAGCTTAGCGGGGGGGCTGCTGAATACGCAGTATTTT. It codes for CASSLAGGLLNTQYF.